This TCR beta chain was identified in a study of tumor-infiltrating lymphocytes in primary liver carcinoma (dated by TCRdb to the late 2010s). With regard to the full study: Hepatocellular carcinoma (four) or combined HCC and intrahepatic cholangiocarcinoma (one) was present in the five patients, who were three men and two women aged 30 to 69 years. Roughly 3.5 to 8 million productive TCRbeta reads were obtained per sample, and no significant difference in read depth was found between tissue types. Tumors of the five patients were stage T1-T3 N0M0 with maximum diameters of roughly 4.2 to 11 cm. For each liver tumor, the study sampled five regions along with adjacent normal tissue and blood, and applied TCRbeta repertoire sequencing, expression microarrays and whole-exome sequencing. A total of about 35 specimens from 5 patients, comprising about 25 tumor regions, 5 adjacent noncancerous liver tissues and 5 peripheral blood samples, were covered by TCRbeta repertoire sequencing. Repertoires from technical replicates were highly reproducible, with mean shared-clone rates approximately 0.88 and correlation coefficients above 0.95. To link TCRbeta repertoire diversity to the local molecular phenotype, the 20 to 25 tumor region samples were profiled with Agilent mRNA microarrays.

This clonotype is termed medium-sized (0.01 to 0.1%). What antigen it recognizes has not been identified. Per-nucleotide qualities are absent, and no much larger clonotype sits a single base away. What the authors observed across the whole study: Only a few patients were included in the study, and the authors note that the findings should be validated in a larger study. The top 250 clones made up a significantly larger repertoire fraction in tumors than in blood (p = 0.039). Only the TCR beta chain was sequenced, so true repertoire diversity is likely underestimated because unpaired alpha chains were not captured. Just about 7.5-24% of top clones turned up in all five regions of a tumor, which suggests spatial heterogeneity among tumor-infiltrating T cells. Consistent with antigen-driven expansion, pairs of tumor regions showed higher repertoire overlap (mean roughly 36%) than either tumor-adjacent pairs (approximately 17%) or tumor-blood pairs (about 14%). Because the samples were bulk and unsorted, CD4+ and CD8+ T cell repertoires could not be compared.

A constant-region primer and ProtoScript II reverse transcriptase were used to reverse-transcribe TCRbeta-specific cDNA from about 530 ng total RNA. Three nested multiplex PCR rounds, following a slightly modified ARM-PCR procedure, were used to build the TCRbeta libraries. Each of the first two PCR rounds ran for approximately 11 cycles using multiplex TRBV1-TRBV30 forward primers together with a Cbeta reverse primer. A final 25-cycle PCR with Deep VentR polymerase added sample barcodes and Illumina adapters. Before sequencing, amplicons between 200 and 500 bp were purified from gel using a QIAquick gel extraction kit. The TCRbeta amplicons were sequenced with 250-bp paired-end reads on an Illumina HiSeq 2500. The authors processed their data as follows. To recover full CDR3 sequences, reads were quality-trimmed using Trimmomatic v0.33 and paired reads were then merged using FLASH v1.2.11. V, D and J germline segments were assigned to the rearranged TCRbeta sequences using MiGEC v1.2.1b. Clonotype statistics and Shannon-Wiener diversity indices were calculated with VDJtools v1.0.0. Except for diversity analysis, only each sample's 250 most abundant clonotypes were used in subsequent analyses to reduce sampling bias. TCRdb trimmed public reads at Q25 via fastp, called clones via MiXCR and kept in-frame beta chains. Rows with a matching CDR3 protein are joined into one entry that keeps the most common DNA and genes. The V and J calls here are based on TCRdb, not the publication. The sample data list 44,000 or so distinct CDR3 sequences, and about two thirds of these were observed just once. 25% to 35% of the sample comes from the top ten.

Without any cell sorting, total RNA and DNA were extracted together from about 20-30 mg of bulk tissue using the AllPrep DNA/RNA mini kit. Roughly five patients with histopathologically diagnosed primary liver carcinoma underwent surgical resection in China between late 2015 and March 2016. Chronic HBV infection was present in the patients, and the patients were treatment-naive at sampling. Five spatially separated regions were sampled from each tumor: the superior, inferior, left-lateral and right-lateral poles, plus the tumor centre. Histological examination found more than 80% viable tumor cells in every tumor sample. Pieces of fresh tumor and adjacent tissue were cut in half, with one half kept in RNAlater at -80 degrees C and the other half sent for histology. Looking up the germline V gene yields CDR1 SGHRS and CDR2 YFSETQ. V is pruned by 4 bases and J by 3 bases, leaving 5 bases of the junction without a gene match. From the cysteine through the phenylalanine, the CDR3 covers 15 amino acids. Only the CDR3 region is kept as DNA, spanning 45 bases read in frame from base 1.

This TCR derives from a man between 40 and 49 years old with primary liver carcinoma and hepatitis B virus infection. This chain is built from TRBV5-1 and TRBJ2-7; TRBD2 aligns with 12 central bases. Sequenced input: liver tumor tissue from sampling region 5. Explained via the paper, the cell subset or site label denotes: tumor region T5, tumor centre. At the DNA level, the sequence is TGCGCCAGCAGCGAGACTAGCGGGGGTGTCTACGAGCAGTACTTC. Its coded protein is CASSETSGGVYEQYF. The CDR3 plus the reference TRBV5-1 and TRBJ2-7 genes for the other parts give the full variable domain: KAGVTQTPRYLIKTRGQQVTLSCSPISGHRSVSWYQQTPGQGLQFLFEYFSETQRNKGNFPGRFSGRQFSNSRSEMNVSTLELGDSALYLCASSETSGGVYEQYFGPGTRLTVT.